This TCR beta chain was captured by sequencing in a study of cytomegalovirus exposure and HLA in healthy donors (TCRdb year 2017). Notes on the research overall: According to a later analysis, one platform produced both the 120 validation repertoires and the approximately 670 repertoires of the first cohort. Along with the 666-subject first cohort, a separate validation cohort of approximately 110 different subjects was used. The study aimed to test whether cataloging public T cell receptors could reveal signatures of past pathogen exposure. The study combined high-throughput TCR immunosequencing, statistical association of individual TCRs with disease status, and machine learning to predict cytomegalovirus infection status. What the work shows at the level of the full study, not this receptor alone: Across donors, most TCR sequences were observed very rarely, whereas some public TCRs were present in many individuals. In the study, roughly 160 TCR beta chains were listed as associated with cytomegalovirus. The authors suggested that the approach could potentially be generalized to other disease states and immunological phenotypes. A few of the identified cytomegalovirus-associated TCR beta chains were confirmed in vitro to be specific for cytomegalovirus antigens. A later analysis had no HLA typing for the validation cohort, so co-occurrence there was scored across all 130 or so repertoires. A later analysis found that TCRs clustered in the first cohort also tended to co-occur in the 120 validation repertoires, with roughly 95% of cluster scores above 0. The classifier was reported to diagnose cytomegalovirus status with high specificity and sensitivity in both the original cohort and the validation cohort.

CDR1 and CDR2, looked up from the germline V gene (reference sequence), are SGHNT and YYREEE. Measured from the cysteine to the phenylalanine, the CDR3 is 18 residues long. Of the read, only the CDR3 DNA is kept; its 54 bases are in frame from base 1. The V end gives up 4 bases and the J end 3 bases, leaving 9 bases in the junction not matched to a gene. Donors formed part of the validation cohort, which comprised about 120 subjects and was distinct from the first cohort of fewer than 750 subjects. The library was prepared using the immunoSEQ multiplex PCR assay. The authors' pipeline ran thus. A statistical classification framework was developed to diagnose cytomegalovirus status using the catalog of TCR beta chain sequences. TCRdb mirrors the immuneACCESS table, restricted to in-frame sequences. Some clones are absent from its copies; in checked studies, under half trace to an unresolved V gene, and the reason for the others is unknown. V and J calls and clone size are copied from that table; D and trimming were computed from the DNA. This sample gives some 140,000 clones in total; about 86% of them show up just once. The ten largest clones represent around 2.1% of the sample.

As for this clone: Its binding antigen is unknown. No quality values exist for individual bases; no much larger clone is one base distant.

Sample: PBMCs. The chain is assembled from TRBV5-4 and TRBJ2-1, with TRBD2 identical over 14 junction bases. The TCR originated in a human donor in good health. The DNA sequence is TGTGCCAGCAGCCCGGGACTAGCGGGAGCGACGCTCTACAATGAGCAGTTCTTC. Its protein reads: CASSPGLAGATLYNEQFF.